This T cell receptor (beta chain) was found in a study of CD8 T cells in Susac syndrome. Germline-derived CDR1 and CDR2 are MNHEY and SVGEGT. V was clipped by 7 bases and J by 4 bases; unmatched bases: 7. The CDR3 is 13 amino acids. The authors reverse transcribed roughly 0.5 to 1 ug RNA with random hexamers. Amplification of TCR beta CDR3 by immunoSEQ multiplex PCR spanned 54 Vbeta and 13 Jbeta. MiXCR was run by TCRdb on the immunoSEQ multiplex PCR reads, yielding one entry per CDR3 protein. The table includes about 430,000 distinct CDR3 sequences, 75% to 90% detected once. This TCR was sampled from a human donor with multiple sclerosis. The chain is built from TRBV6-2 or TRBV6-3 and TRBJ2-7; TRBD2 matches at 7 bases. The specimen was CD8+ T cells from PBMCs. The CDR3 nucleotides are TGTGCCAGCAAGGATCGGGGGGAATACGAGCAGTACTTC. Encoded protein: CASKDRGEYEQYF.